What follows describes a single TCR beta chain. V lost 3 bases and J lost 7, with 7 bases in between. Per germline, CDR1 MNHEY and CDR2 SMNVEV (reference sequence). This CDR3 region has 11 residues. The entry originates in a study of T cell repertoires in ileal Crohn's disease. Overall study: All patients had surgery for stricturing (roughly 61%) or penetrating (about 39%) disease.

Here immunoSEQ multiplex PCR was the method, and the copy in TCRdb shows in-frame clones only, minus some. The data contain around 5,000 clones, 82% of them singletons. Patients were adults with ileal or ileocolonic Crohn's disease needing resection. The sequence derives from an adult with Crohn's disease. The chain employs TRBV27 and TRBJ2-7; D possibly corresponds to TRBD2 (6 bases). Sequencing was performed on ileal tissue. The CDR3 loop is CASSLAGEQYF. CDR3 bases: TGTGCCAGCAGTTTGGCGGGGGAGCAGTACTTC.